The 14 T cell receptor beta chains listed next were all sequenced from one sample in a study of STAT5B mutations in CD4+ large granular lymphocyte leukemia. Sequenced by immunoSEQ multiplex PCR; TCRdb stores in-frame clones only, minus some. The profile shows roughly 30,000 clones, around nine tenths of them singletons. The sample consisted of CD4+ T cells from blood buffy coats. The receptor set was obtained from a human donor in good health.

This clone came up a few times. This chain links TRBV11-2 with TRBJ2-7; 11 bases line up with TRBD1. After removal of 7 bases from V and 5 bases from J, the junction contained 10 bases not matched to a gene. The CDR3 totals 15 residues. From germline, CDR1 is SGHAT and CDR2 FQNNGV. CDR3 region: CASTPEDRGPNEQYF. Written as DNA, the CDR3 is TGTGCCAGCACCCCGGAGGACAGGGGGCCCAACGAGCAGTACTTC.

The V call is TRBV7-7, the J call TRBJ2-6, with no clear D. CDR1 and CDR2 from the germline V gene are SSHAT and FNYEAQ (reference sequence). V gave up 5 bases and J gave up 5 bases, with 22 bases separating them. CDR3 length: 18 amino acids. CDR3 in amino acids: CASSQCLKSQSRANVLTF. DNA for the CDR3: TGTGCCAGCAGCCAGTGTCTTAAGTCACAAAGTCGGGCCAACGTCCTGACTTTC. Using reference TRBV7-7 and TRBJ2-6 for the parts outside the CDR3, the full variable domain is GAGVSQSPRYKVTKRGQDVTLRCDPISSHATLYWYQQALGQGPEFLTYFNYEAQPDKSGLPSDRFSAERPEGSISTLTIQRTEQRDSAMYRCASSQCLKSQSRANVLTFGAGSRLTVL.

The chain recombines TRBV5-8 with TRBJ2-6; no clear D. With 4 bases removed from V and 0 bases from J, the gap between germline ends came to 8 bases. Germline CDR1 SGHTS, CDR2 YDEGEE. This CDR3 contains 15 residues. The chain's CDR3 is CASSRRLSGANVLTF. The CDR3 bases are TGTGCCAGCAGCCGTAGGCTCTCTGGGGCCAACGTCCTGACTTTC.

The sample holds a few counts of this clone. The J gene is TRBJ1-5, the V gene TRBV10-1; D remains ambiguous. The germline V gene encodes CDR1 WNHNN and CDR2 SYGVQD (reference sequence). The ends were cut back, 0 bases at V and 7 bases at J, with 10 bases in the middle. The CDR3 runs to 14 residues. The CDR3 spells CASSESGIGQPQHF. The CDR3, as DNA: TGCGCCAGCAGTGAGTCTGGTATTGGGCAGCCCCAGCATTTT.

This chain joins TRBV7-8 and TRBJ2-5; a possible D gene is TRBD2 (5 bases). Germline CDR1 SGHVS, CDR2 FQNEAQ. V was pared by 6 bases and J by 11 bases, with 13 bases between. The CDR3 is made up of 11 amino acids. The CDR3 nucleotides read TGTGCCAGCAGTACCACGTGGGAGCAGTACTTC. It encodes CASSTTWEQYF.

The V call is TRBV16, the J call TRBJ2-3; weak D call: TRBD2 (6 bases). Per germline, CDR1 KGHSY and CDR2 FQNENV. Trimming cost V 2 bases and J 4 bases, with 10 bases left between them. This CDR3 region has 14 residues. The CDR3 sequence is CASSQGGGADTQYF. CDR3 sequence (DNA): TGTGCCAGCAGCCAAGGCGGAGGGGCAGATACGCAGTATTTT.

This sequence joins TRBV18 and TRBJ2-1, with 8 bases identical to TRBD1. This CDR3 has 13 amino acids. CDR1 KGHSH and CDR2 LQKENI come from the germline V gene. Trimming removed 0 bases from V and 9 bases from J; junction bases left unmatched: 1. CDR3 sequence: CASSPPTGVEQFF. The DNA for the CDR3 is TGTGCCAGCTCACCACCGACAGGGGTTGAGCAGTTCTTC.

This clone was observed a handful of times. The rearrangement links TRBV7-9 to TRBJ1-4; D gene unclear. Deletions cut 3 bases from V and 5 bases from J, with 7 bases between. The CDR3 length is 13 residues. Per germline, CDR1 SEHNR and CDR2 FQNEAQ (reference sequence). The CDR3: CASSLRKNEKLFF. The CDR3 DNA reads TGTGCCAGCAGCTTGCGCAAAAATGAAAAACTGTTTTTT.

This clone was detected only once. The chain links TRBV15 to TRBJ2-7, with TRBD2 as a possible D gene (5 bases). The CDR3 spans 14 residues. Trimming left V 0 bases short and J 6 bases short, with 12 bases between. Per the germline V gene, CDR1 is LNHNV and CDR2 is YYDKDF (reference sequence). CDR3 region: CATSRDKDWSEQYF. In nucleotides, the CDR3 is TGTGCCACCAGCAGAGATAAGGACTGGAGCGAGCAGTACTTC.

The J gene is TRBJ2-3, the V gene TRBV6-7; TRBD2 aligns across 9 bases. TRBV6-7 is given ORF status, its function remaining uncertain. The CDR3 contains 15 residues. The V and J ends lost 5 bases and 1 base, in that order; junction bases with no gene match: 4. In nucleotides, the CDR3 is TGTGCCAGCAGTACCCTAGCGGGACGCACAGATACGCAGTATTTT. Protein sequence: CASSTLAGRTDTQYF.

Only one count was recorded for this clone. The chain couples TRBV11-2 to TRBJ1-1; 7 nucleotides agree with TRBD1. The germline V gene encodes CDR1 SGHAT and CDR2 FQNNGV. The CDR3 sequence is 13 residues long. J was trimmed by 5 bases and V by 5 bases; bases with no gene match: 5. This chain's CDR3 is CASSPPGGTEAFF. In DNA form, the CDR3 reads TGTGCCAGCAGCCCGCCAGGGGGGACTGAAGCTTTCTTT.

The rearrangement joins TRBV5-4 to TRBJ2-2; the match to TRBD1 covers 8 bases. The germline V gene has CDR1 SGHNT and CDR2 YYREEE (reference sequence). The CDR3 has 14 residues. With V trimmed by 1 base and J by 4 bases, 0 bases remained unmatched. The CDR3 sequence is CASSLTGGTGELFF. The CDR3 DNA reads as TGTGCCAGCAGCTTGACAGGGGGCACCGGGGAGCTGTTTTTT. Using reference TRBV5-4 and TRBJ2-2 for the parts outside the CDR3, the full variable domain is ETGVTQSPTHLIKTRGQQVTLRCSSQSGHNTVSWYQQALGQGPQFIFQYYREEENGRGNFPPRFSGLQFPNYSSELNVNALELDDSALYLCASSLTGGTGELFFGEGSRLTVL.

This clone was counted a single time. CDR3: CASSAPGQLEAARAFF. CDR3 DNA sequence: TGTGCCAGCAGCGCGCCGGGACAGCTAGAGGCCGCACGCGCTTTCTTT. The gene calls are TRBV5-4 and TRBJ1-1; TRBD1 agrees at 7 bases. CDR1 is SGHNT and CDR2 is YYREEE in the germline V gene (reference sequence). V shed 4 bases and J 11 bases; nucleotides not matched to a gene: 20. This CDR3 is 16 amino acids long.

This clone has only a few counts. The rearrangement links TRBV2 to TRBJ1-5, with a tentative D call TRBD1 (5 bases). Germline values: CDR1 SNHLY, CDR2 FYNNEI. CDR3 length: 17 residues. Trimming removed 5 bases at V and 5 bases at J, with 22 bases between. CDR3 in amino acids: CASSPRDPGTVYQPQHF. CDR3 coding DNA: TGTGCCAGCAGTCCCCGGGACCCTGGCACCGTCTATCAGCCCCAGCATTTT.